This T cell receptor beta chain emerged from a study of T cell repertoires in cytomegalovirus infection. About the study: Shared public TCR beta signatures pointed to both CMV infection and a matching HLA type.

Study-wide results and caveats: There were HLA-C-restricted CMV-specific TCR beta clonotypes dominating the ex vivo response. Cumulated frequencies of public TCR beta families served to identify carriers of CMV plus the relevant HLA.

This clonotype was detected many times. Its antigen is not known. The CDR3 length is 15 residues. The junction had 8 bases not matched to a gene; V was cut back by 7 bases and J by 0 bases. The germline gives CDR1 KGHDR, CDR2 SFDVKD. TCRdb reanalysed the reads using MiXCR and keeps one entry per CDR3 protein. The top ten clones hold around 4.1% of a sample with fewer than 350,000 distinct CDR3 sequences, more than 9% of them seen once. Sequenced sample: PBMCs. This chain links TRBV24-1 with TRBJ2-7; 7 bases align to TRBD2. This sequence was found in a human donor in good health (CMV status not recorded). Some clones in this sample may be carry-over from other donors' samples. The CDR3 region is CATSSSSGGSYEQYF. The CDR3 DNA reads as TGTGCCACCAGCTCCTCTTCGGGAGGCTCCTACGAGCAGTACTTC.